This passage covers 8 T cell receptor beta chains from one sample sequenced in a study of OX40 agonist ivuxolimab in advanced cancers. TCRdb keeps only in-frame clones here, not all; method: immunoSEQ multiplex PCR. The repertoire includes about 48,000 clones, 70% to 85% of them detected once, and approximately 1.8% sits in the top ten. The source was CD4+ or CD8+ T cells sorted from blood, collected in a trial of the OX40 agonist ivuxolimab. The receptors come from an adult with an advanced solid tumor such as melanoma, head and neck, liver or kidney cancer.

The chain is built from TRBV5-1 and TRBJ2-3; no reliable D call. Germline V gives CDR1 SGHRS, CDR2 YFSETQ. The CDR3 extends over 16 amino acids. V was shortened by 3 bases and J by 0 bases, with 14 bases between the two germline ends. CDR3 region: CASSSSTRSSTDTQYF. The CDR3 coding sequence is TGCGCCAGCAGCTCCTCCACTCGTTCTAGCACAGATACGCAGTATTTT.

This chain uses TRBV5-1 with TRBJ2-7; the D is unclear. The CDR3 has 13 residues. Trimming shortened V by 4 bases and J by 9 bases, and 17 bases separated the two germline ends. Germline-derived CDR1 and CDR2 are SGHRS and YFSETQ. The CDR3 here is CASSPGPTPGQYF. CDR3 coding DNA: TGCGCCAGCAGCCCCGGACCTACCCCGGGGCAGTACTTC.

The chain uses TRBV9 and TRBJ2-1; the D gene is possibly TRBD2 (6 bases). Trimming removed 4 bases at V and 8 bases at J, with 19 bases between. Germline V CDR1 and CDR2: SGDLS, YYNGEE. The CDR3 contains 15 residues. CDR3 bases: TGTGCCAGCAGCCCAACAGCGGAGGGCTTCGATGAGCAGTTCTTC. Translating it yields CASSPTAEGFDEQFF.

This chain joins TRBV7-2 and TRBJ2-5; 10 bases match TRBD2. Losses at the gene ends were 1 base for V and 1 base for J; bases not matched to a gene: 3. Germline V gene data show CDR1 as SGHTA and CDR2 as FQGNSA. CDR3 length: 16 residues. This chain's CDR3 is CASSLVSGGAQETQYF. The CDR3 coding sequence is TGTGCCAGCAGCTTAGTGAGCGGGGGGGCCCAAGAGACCCAGTACTTC.

The chain couples TRBV9 to TRBJ2-2; D gene ambiguous. The germline V gene encodes CDR1 SGDLS and CDR2 YYNGEE. V lost 3 bases and J 1 base, leaving 7 bases between the germline ends. This CDR3 comprises 14 residues. CDR3 sequence reads: CASSGRQNTGELFF. The CDR3 bases are TGTGCCAGCAGCGGACGACAGAACACCGGGGAGCTGTTTTTT. Based on the CDR3 plus reference TRBV9 and TRBJ2-2, the full variable domain is DSGVTQTPKHLITATGQRVTLRCSPRSGDLSVYWYQQSLDQGLQFLIQYYNGEERAKGNILERFSAQQFPDLHSELNLSSLELGDSALYFCASSGRQNTGELFFGEGSRLTVL.

This CDR3 is CASSLITGGADTQYF. As DNA, the CDR3 is TGTGCCAGCAGCTTGATAACAGGGGGAGCAGATACGCAGTATTTT. The V gene is TRBV7-2, the J gene TRBJ2-3, with 8 bases aligning to TRBD1. Germline CDR1 SGHTA, CDR2 FQGNSA. The CDR3 extends over 15 amino acids. Trimming cost V 3 bases and J 4 bases; bases outside gene matches: 6.

This chain joins TRBV5-6 and TRBJ2-5, with TRBD1 matching 9 bases. J was trimmed by 5 bases and V by 3 bases; bases with no gene match: 8. CDR1 and CDR2 from the germline V gene are SGHDT and YYEEEE. CDR3 length: 15 amino acids. The CDR3 sequence is CASSSFTDRGETQYF. The DNA of the CDR3 is TGTGCCAGCAGCTCTTTTACGGACAGGGGTGAGACCCAGTACTTC.

The chain combines TRBV4-2 with TRBJ1-1; no clear D. Per germline, CDR1 LGHNA and CDR2 YNFKEQ. This CDR3 region has 16 residues. Trimming cost V 0 bases and J 1 base, with 12 bases left between them. The CDR3 region has the DNA TGTGCCAGCAGCCAAGATACAGCCGGTGGGAACACTGAAGCTTTCTTT. As protein: CASSQDTAGGNTEAFF.